A single sample is the source of the 9 T cell receptor beta chains below, sequenced in a study of blood T cell repertoires in COVID-19. Clones were read by immunoSEQ multiplex PCR, and TCRdb kept only the in-frame ones, dropping some. The table lists 200,000 or so clones, around 89% of them singletons. The sample consisted of peripheral blood. These receptors all stem from a man in his thirties or forties with COVID-19, enrolled during active disease.

This clone was counted once. The CDR3 DNA reads TGTGCCAGCACTCAGACCCTGGGCGGGGGCACTGAAGCTTTCTTT. Translation: CASTQTLGGGTEAFF. The gene calls are TRBV28 and TRBJ1-1; D might be TRBD1 (5 bases). Germline CDR1 and CDR2: MDHEN and SYDVKM. V was cut by 7 bases and J by 4 bases, with 19 bases left in between. This CDR3 comprises 15 residues.

In this sample, this clone turned up once. V usage is TRBV29-1 and J usage is TRBJ2-3, with no clear D. Per the germline V gene, CDR1 is SQVTM and CDR2 is ANQGSEA. Trimming cost V 7 bases and J 3 bases, with 8 bases left between them. This CDR3 contains 11 residues. The chain's CDR3 is CSAYQTDTQYF. The CDR3 DNA reads TGCAGCGCCTACCAAACAGATACGCAGTATTTT.

The CDR3 DNA is TGCGCCAGCAGCTTCGATGGACAGAACAATGAGCAGTTCTTC. Translation gives CASSFDGQNNEQFF. This chain uses TRBV5-1 with TRBJ2-1; weak D call: TRBD1 (6 bases). Germline V gives CDR1 SGHRS, CDR2 YFSETQ. V gave up 2 bases and J gave up 5 bases, with 11 bases separating them. The CDR3 runs 14 residues.

This clone has just a few counts. The chain recombines TRBV9 with TRBJ1-5, with D uncertain. There are 16 residues in the CDR3. V dropped 0 bases and J dropped 2 bases, with 12 bases sitting between them. CDR1 is SGDLS, CDR2 YYNGEE, per germline. DNA of the CDR3: TGTGCCAGCAGCGTAGGTACCGGGTATGGCAATCAGCCCCAGCATTTT. This encodes CASSVGTGYGNQPQHF.

The chain employs TRBV7-8 and TRBJ2-7, with D possibly TRBD1 on 5 matching bases. The germline V gene has CDR1 SGHVS and CDR2 FQNEAQ. The CDR3 extends over 16 amino acids. V was pared by 5 bases and J by 2 bases, with 19 bases between. The CDR3 nucleotides read TGTGCCAGCAGCCAAGGCGGAAGGGGATCAACCTACGAGCAGTACTTC. Amino acids: CASSQGGRGSTYEQYF.

This clone has just one count. The chain has TRBV20-1 and TRBJ1-4, with D maybe TRBD1 (5 bases). Germline V CDR1 and CDR2: DFQATT, SNEGSKA (reference sequence). The CDR3 covers 15 residues. V was trimmed by 3 bases and J by 2 bases, leaving 13 bases between them. The CDR3 bases are TGCAGTGCTAGTCAGGGATCGGCGACTAATGAAAAACTGTTTTTT. As protein: CSASQGSATNEKLFF.

The rearrangement joins TRBV7-9 to TRBJ1-5; 10 bases map to TRBD1. Germline-derived CDR1 and CDR2 are SEHNR and FQNEAQ (reference sequence). The CDR3 covers 15 residues. Losses at the gene ends were 5 bases for V and 2 bases for J; bases not matched to a gene: 3. The CDR3 region is CASSTGTGGNQPQHF. In DNA form, the CDR3 reads TGTGCCAGCAGCACCGGGACAGGGGGCAATCAGCCCCAGCATTTT.

V is TRBV5-8 and J is TRBJ2-5; TRBD1 matches 10 bases. The CDR3 runs 13 residues. CDR1 is SGHTS and CDR2 is YDEGEE in the germline V gene. Trimming removed 7 bases from V and 5 bases from J; junction bases left unmatched: 5. The CDR3 loop is CASSTGGMETQYF. CDR3 sequence (DNA): TGTGCCAGCTCGACAGGGGGCATGGAGACCCAGTACTTC.

This clone was seen a handful of times. The V and J genes are TRBV5-1 and TRBJ2-2, with 11 bases that match TRBD2. CDR3 length equals 15 residues. CDR1 and CDR2 from the germline V gene are SGHRS and YFSETQ. Trimming removed 1 base from V and 4 bases from J; junction bases left unmatched: 0. In DNA, the CDR3 is TGCGCCAGCAGCTTGCTAGCGGGGGGCACCGGGGAGCTGTTTTTT. Translating it yields CASSLLAGGTGELFF.